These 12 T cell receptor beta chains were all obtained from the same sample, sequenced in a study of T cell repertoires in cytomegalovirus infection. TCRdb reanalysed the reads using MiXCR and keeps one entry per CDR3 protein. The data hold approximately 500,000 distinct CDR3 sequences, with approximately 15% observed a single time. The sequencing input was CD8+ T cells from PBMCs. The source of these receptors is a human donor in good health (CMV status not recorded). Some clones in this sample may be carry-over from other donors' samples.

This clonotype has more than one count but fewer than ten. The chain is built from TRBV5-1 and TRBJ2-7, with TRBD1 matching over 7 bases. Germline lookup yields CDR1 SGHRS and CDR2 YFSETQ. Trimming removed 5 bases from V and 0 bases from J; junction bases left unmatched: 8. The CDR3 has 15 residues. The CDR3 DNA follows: TGCGCCAGCAGGAGAAGGACAGGTTTCTCCTACGAGCAGTACTTC. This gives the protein CASRRRTGFSYEQYF.

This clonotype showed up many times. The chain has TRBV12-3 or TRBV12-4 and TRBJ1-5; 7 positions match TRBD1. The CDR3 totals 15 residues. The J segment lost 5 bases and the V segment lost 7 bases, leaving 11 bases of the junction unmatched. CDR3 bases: TGTGCCAGCACCGATTCAGGGGGGAGGTATCAGCCCCAGCATTTT. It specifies CASTDSGGRYQPQHF.

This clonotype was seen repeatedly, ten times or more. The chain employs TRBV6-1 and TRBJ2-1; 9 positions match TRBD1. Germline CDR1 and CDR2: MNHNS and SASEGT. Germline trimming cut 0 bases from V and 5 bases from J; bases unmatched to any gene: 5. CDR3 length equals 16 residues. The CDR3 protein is CASSEAVTGGHNEQFF. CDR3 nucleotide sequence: TGTGCCAGCAGTGAAGCGGTGACAGGGGGACACAATGAGCAGTTCTTC.

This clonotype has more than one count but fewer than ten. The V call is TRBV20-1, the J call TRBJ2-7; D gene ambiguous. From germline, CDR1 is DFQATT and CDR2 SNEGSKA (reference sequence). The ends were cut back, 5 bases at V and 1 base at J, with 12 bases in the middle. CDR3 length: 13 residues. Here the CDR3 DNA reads TGCAGTGCTCTACCCGAGACTTCCTACGAGCAGTACTTC. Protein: CSALPETSYEQYF.

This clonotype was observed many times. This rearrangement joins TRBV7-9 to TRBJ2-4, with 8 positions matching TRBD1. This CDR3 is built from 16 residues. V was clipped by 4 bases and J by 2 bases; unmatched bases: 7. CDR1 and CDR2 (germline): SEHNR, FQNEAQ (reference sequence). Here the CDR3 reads CASSSGQGSTKNIQYF. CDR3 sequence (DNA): TGTGCCAGCAGCTCCGGACAGGGTTCGACCAAAAACATTCAGTACTTC. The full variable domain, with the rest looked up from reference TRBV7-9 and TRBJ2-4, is DTGVSQNPRHKITKRGQNVTFRCDPISEHNRLYWYRQTLGQGPEFLTYFQNEAQLEKSRLLSDRFSAERPKGSFSTLEIQRTEQGDSAMYLCASSSGQGSTKNIQYFGAGTRLSVL.

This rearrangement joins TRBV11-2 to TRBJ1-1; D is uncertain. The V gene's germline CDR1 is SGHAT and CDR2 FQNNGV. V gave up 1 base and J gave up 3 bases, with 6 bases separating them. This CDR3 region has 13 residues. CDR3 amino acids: CASSLGSHTEAFF. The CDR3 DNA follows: TGTGCCAGCAGCTTAGGGTCCCACACTGAAGCTTTCTTT.

The CDR3 region has the DNA TGCGCCAGCAGCCAAGATTTTGGACAGCCGAGCAATGAGCAGTTCTTC. It encodes CASSQDFGQPSNEQFF. V gene TRBV4-1 combines with J gene TRBJ2-1, with D tentatively TRBD1 (6 bases). This CDR3 comprises 16 residues. Per the germline V gene, CDR1 is MGHRA and CDR2 is YSYEKL. V lost 0 bases and J lost 6, with 15 bases in between.

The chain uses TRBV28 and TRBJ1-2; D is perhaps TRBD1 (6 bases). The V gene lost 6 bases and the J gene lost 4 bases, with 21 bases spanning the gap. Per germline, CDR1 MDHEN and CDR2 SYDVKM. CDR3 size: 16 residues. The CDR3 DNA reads TGTGCCAGCAGCCGCCCCGGGACATCTAGGCCCTATGGCTACACCTTC. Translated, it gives CASSRPGTSRPYGYTF.

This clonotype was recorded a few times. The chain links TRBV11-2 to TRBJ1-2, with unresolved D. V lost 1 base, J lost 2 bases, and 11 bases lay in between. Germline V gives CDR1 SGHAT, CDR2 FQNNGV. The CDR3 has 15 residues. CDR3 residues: CASSLAGWQNYGYTF. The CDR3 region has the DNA TGTGCCAGCAGCTTAGCGGGGTGGCAGAACTATGGCTACACCTTC.

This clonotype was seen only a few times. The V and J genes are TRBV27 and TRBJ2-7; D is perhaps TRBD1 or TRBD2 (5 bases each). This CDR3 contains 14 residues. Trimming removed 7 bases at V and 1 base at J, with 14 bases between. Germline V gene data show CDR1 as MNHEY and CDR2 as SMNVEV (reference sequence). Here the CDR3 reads CASMPGTASYEQYF. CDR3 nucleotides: TGTGCCAGCATGCCGGGGACCGCTTCCTACGAGCAGTACTTC.

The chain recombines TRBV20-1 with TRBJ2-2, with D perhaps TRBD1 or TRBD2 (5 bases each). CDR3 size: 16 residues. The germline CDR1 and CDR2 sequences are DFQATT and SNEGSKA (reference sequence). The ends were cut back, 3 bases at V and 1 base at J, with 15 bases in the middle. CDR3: CSASSYGTENTGELFF. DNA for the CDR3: TGCAGTGCTAGTTCGTACGGGACCGAGAACACCGGGGAGCTGTTTTTT.

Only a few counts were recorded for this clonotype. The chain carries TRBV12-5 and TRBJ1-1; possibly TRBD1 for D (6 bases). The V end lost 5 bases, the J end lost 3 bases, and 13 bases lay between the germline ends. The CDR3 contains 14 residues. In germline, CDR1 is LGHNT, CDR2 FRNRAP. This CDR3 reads CASGPTGMDTEAFF. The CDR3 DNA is TGTGCTAGTGGTCCAACAGGGATGGACACTGAAGCTTTCTTT.